This TCR beta chain stems from a study of blood T cell repertoires in COVID-19. About the research overall: The origin of the acute and convalescent COVID-19 samples was the United States, Italy and Spain. Nucleic acid was either cDNA or gDNA, and it came from T cells, B-cell-depleted T cells, or PBMCs.

Participants were aged about 18 to 89 years from about two dozen US areas. Clinical history reported by participants formed the basis on which cohorts were assigned. Germline V CDR1 and CDR2: MDHEN, SYDVKM. CDR3 length: 14 amino acids. V shed 7 bases and J 2 bases; nucleotides not matched to a gene: 6. Only in-frame clones appear in the TCRdb table, and some are missing; sequencing was by immunoSEQ multiplex PCR. The data show more than 250,000 clones, 92% seen once. This TCR was sampled from a woman aged 25 to 45 who had recovered from COVID-19. The chain recombines TRBV28 with TRBJ1-2, with TRBD1 identical over 8 bases. The source material was PBMCs or T cells enriched from blood (not recorded which). As DNA, the CDR3 is TGTGCCAGCAAACAGGGGGTATTAAACTATGGCTACACCTTC. It encodes CASKQGVLNYGYTF.